This TCR beta chain was observed in a study of T cells after yellow fever vaccination. In the study overall: Fractions with few cells were prepared using SMART-Seq v4 Ultra Low Input.

The study made its TCR cDNA through 5'RACE template switching. That step introduced a universal primer site along with UMIs. MiXCR was run by TCRdb on the 5' RACE reads, yielding one entry per CDR3 protein. The table records hundreds of thousands of distinct CDR3 sequences, about 12% of them present only once. General study findings and limits: It was the secondary response that reached its peak faster, day 5 versus 15, but it was weaker. Subsequent to the booster, the majority of primary-vaccination clones reappeared (around 96% CD4, about 90% CD8).

V shed 1 base and J 10 bases; nucleotides not matched to a gene: 4. The CDR3 extends over 14 amino acids. The germline V gene has CDR1 SGHTA and CDR2 FQGTGA. This clonotype turned up a few times. Its specificity is not known. The sequence was collected from a man younger than 35 who received the YFV17D yellow fever vaccine. This rearrangement joins TRBV7-3 to TRBJ1-6; 7 nucleotides agree with TRBD1. Sequencing was performed on CD4+ T cells sorted from PBMCs, taken 15 days after the yellow fever booster vaccination. CDR3 region: CASSLRQGTSPLHF. CDR3 DNA sequence: TGTGCCAGCAGCTTAAGACAGGGTACCTCACCCCTCCACTTT.